This is a list of T cell receptor beta chains from one sample in a study of OX40 agonist ivuxolimab in advanced cancers. Method: immunoSEQ multiplex PCR; TCRdb's copy keeps in-frame clones and lacks some. Among roughly 100,000 clones listed, around 85% were seen once. The sequenced sample was CD4+ or CD8+ T cells sorted from blood, obtained in a trial of the OX40 agonist ivuxolimab. All receptors derive from an adult with an advanced solid tumor such as melanoma, head and neck, liver or kidney cancer. CDR3s include the opening cysteine and the closing phenylalanine or tryptophan.

v_gene: TRBV2; CDR3aa: CASSDIYSRGRVGELFF
v_gene: TRBV9; CDR3aa: CASSVAPHTEAFF
v_gene: TRBV4-1; CDR3aa: CASSQAGAGAFTDTQYF
v_gene: TRBV5-1; CDR3aa: CASSLIITDTQYF
v_gene: TRBV10-3; CDR3aa: CAISGDRSNSPLHF
v_gene: TRBV4-1; CDR3aa: CASSRDGGVYEQYF
v_gene: TRBV6-6; CDR3aa: CASSYLSQGYYGYTF
v_gene: TRBV7-9; CDR3aa: CASSFGDQPQHF
v_gene: TRBV7-2; CDR3aa: CASSNAWDIQYF
v_gene: TRBV11-2; CDR3aa: CASSLAGGAPYGYTF
v_gene: TRBV28; CDR3aa: CASQGLAGAAYEQYF
v_gene: TRBV7-9; CDR3aa: CASSSRAGSYNEQFF
v_gene: TRBV6-6; CDR3aa: CASSYRGGTNEQFF
v_gene: TRBV29-1; CDR3aa: CSVAQAQKTQYF
v_gene: TRBV7-2; CDR3aa: CASSSGSRGTYNEQFF
v_gene: TRBV14; CDR3aa: CASSMAGSYEQYF
v_gene: TRBV28; CDR3aa: CASSSRSSGNTIYF
v_gene: TRBV29-1; CDR3aa: CSVQNRQGLLYEQYF
v_gene: TRBV7-2; CDR3aa: CASSLGLAHTDTQYF
v_gene: TRBV5-5; CDR3aa: CASSSSGTGGYEQYF
v_gene: TRBV4-1; CDR3aa: CASSQAIRTDTQYF
v_gene: TRBV29-1; CDR3aa: CSVERSRAEAFF
v_gene: TRBV5-6; CDR3aa: CASSDLGIAGTYEQYF
v_gene: TRBV7-2; CDR3aa: CASSFSGGFGNQPQHF
v_gene: TRBV29-1; CDR3aa: CSARRGSTDTQYF
v_gene: TRBV2; CDR3aa: CASVSQYYGYTF
v_gene: TRBV5-1; CDR3aa: CASSLGQKLSGANVLTF
v_gene: TRBV28; CDR3aa: CASSFIKVGTNRGNSPLHF
v_gene: TRBV7-7; CDR3aa: CARPTGSGEETQYF
v_gene: TRBV7-3; CDR3aa: CASSSSGLLGAPPQPQHF
v_gene: TRBV5-1; CDR3aa: CASNRGIGETQYF
v_gene: TRBV6-5; CDR3aa: CASSTGLVTDTQYF
v_gene: TRBV11-1; CDR3aa: CASSLKDRADTQYF
v_gene: TRBV9; CDR3aa: CASSVGLLSQETQYF
v_gene: TRBV19; CDR3aa: CASSRRSLTEAFF
v_gene: TRBV5-1; CDR3aa: CASSLEARREGQPQHF
v_gene: TRBV29-1; CDR3aa: CSVVSGNTIYF
v_gene: TRBV4-1; CDR3aa: CASSLRDEQFF
v_gene: TRBV7-3; CDR3aa: CASSLLQGGNEQFF
v_gene: TRBV18; CDR3aa: CASSPGGPNTGELFF
v_gene: TRBV11-1; CDR3aa: CASSLPGAGNQETQYF
v_gene: TRBV11-1; CDR3aa: CASSLAFGPSTDTQYF
v_gene: TRBV7-2; CDR3aa: CASSPTVGSRADTQYF
v_gene: TRBV28; CDR3aa: CASSRAREKLFF
v_gene: TRBV6-1; CDR3aa: CASSEVPEGIYF